This T cell receptor (beta chain) comes out of a study of blood T cell repertoires in COVID-19. About the research overall: From T cells, B-cell-depleted T cells, or PBMCs came the material, which was cDNA or gDNA.

In the original processing: Estimation of nucleated cell counts was performed using reference gene primer amplification. Clones were sequenced by immunoSEQ multiplex PCR, and TCRdb holds only the in-frame ones, with some missing. V and J calls and clone size are as listed in that table; D and trimming were resolved from the DNA. The profile shows under 200,000 clones, approximately 80% of them singletons. Germline V lookup: CDR1 LNHDA, CDR2 SQIVND (reference sequence). Germline trimming cut 5 bases from V and 0 bases from J; bases unmatched to any gene: 8. CDR3 size: 17 residues. Cohorts were determined from participant-reported clinical history. Cohort 3 recovered donors had two negative PCRs, clearance, or symptom resolution.

This clonotype was obtained from a man between 45 and 60 years old who had recovered from COVID-19. The chain employs TRBV19 and TRBJ2-2; TRBD2 aligns across 8 bases. Sequenced: PBMCs or T cells enriched from blood (not recorded which). CDR3 loop: CASSFLAGVTNTGELFF. DNA of the CDR3: TGTGCCAGTAGTTTCCTAGCGGGTGTAACGAACACCGGGGAGCTGTTTTTT.